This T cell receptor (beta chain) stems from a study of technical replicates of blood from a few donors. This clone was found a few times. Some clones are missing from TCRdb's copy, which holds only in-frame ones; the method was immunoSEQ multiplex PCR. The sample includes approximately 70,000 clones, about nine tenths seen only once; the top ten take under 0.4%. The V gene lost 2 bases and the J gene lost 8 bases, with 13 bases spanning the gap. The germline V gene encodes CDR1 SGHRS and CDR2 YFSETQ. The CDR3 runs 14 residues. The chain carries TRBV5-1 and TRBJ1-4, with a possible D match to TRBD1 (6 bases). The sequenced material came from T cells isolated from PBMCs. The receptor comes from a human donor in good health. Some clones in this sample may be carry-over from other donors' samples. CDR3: CASSFQGRSEKLFF. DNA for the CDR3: TGCGCCAGCAGCTTTCAGGGGCGATCGGAAAAACTGTTTTTT.